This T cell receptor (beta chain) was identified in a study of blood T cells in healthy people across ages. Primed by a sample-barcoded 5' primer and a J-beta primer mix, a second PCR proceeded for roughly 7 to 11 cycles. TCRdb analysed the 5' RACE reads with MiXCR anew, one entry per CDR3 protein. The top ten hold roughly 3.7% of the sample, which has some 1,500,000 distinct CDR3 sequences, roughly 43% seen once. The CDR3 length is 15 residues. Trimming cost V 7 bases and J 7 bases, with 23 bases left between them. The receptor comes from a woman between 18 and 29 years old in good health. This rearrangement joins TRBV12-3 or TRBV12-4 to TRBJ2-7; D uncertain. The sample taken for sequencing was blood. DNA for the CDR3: TGTGCCAGCAACTCGGGCCTAAGGGTAGGCAATGAGCAGTACTTC. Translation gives CASNSGLRVGNEQYF.